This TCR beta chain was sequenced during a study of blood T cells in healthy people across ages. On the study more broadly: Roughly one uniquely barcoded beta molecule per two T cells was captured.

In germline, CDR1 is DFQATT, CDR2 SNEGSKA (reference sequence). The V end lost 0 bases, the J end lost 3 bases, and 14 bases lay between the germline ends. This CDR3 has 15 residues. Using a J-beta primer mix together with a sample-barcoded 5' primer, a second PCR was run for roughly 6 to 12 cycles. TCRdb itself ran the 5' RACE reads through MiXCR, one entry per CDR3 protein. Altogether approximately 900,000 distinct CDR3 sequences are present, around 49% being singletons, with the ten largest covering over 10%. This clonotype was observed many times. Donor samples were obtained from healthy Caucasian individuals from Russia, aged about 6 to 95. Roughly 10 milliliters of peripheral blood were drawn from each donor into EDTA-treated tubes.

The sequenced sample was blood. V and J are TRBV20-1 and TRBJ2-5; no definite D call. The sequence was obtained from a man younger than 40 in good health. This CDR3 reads CSARDMRLLEETQYF. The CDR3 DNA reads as TGCAGTGCTAGAGATATGCGCCTCTTAGAAGAGACCCAGTACTTC.